This TCR beta chain was captured by sequencing in a study of neurological immune-mediated disorders. Study outcomes and limitations: The most TCR clonal expansion was seen in HTLV-1-associated myelopathy, and the least was seen in multiple sclerosis, which fell below healthy controls.

This clonotype was seen ten or more times. Its antigen is undetermined. Each sequencing run yielded over 160 million TCR-beta sequences from 15-18 subjects. TCRdb reanalysed the 5' RACE reads using MiXCR and keeps one entry per CDR3 protein. Of under 60,000 distinct CDR3 sequences listed, 10% are singletons. The trim removed 2 bases at V and 7 bases at J, leaving 8 bases unmatched. The germline V gene encodes CDR1 MGHRA and CDR2 YSYEKL. The CDR3 runs to 15 residues. The clonotype comes from a woman in her thirties or forties with HTLV-1-associated myelopathy (HAM/TSP). This chain connects TRBV4-1 to TRBJ1-5, with TRBD1 matching 7 bases. Sequencing was performed on PBMCs. This CDR3 reads CASSQPGQTGQPQHF. CDR3 DNA: TGCGCCAGCAGCCAACCCGGACAGACAGGGCAGCCCCAGCATTTT.